The clone carrying this T cell receptor beta chain was recorded at least ten times. The target antigen is unknown. This sample stems from a study of T cells after posttransplantation cyclophosphamide. Overall study findings and caveats: Tissue-infiltrating T cells from skin or gut overlapped little with blood T cells. Recipient CMV seropositivity and CMV reactivation strongly tracked TRB clonality. Later blood repertoires were often dominated by clones from the donor CD8+ memory compartment.

J gave up 3 bases and V 5 bases, and 14 bases lay outside the gene matches. This CDR3 is 17 amino acids long. CDR1 is LNHDA and CDR2 is SQIVND in the germline V gene (reference sequence). Data came from immunoSEQ multiplex PCR; TCRdb stores just in-frame clones and leaves some out. The sample yields some 18,000 clones, without any singletons. Cyclophosphamide on days +3 and +4 followed busulfan-fludarabine conditioning and a marrow graft. The genes are TRBV19 and TRBJ2-3; 7 bases match TRBD2. The TCR sequence derives from a female patient younger than 45 who received an allogeneic stem cell transplant from a related donor, was CMV-positive, and had no GVHD. The T cells may partly be graft donor cells. Sequenced material: PBMCs, taken after allogeneic stem cell transplant with posttransplant cyclophosphamide. The CDR3 spells CASSLAGARSITDTQYF. The CDR3 coding sequence is TGTGCCAGTAGTTTGGCGGGAGCGAGGTCGATAACAGATACGCAGTATTTT.